This TCR beta chain is from a study of identical twins. TCRdb passed the 5' RACE reads through MiXCR, listing each CDR3 protein once. The profile shows roughly 750,000 distinct CDR3 sequences, 21% of them singletons. The CDR3 has 15 amino acids. Germline V lookup: CDR1 MNHEY, CDR2 SVGAGI. The V end lost 0 bases, the J end lost 5 bases, and 14 bases lay between the germline ends. In addition, the sample was reused for a study of T cells expressing NK-cell markers.

This sequence was found in a woman aged 18-30 years in good health. The sample consisted of PBMCs. J is TRBJ2-7 and V is TRBV6-5, with D perhaps given as TRBD1 or TRBD2 (5 bases each). CDR3 sequence: CASSYSGELGDEQYF. The CDR3 DNA sequence: TGTGCCAGCAGTTACTCGGGGGAACTAGGGGACGAGCAGTACTTC.